The 28 T cell receptor beta chains reported below all come from one sample, sequenced in a study of OX40 agonist ivuxolimab in advanced cancers. Generated by immunoSEQ multiplex PCR, the TCRdb table keeps only in-frame clones and is missing some. This table has tens of thousands of clones, around 77% appearing once. The sample was CD4+ or CD8+ T cells sorted from blood, taken in a trial of the OX40 agonist ivuxolimab. The receptors shown here come from an adult with an advanced solid tumor such as melanoma, head and neck, liver or kidney cancer.

J is TRBJ2-5 and V is TRBV23-1, with D perhaps matching TRBD1 (5 bases). TRBV23-1 carries the ORF label, with uncertain function. Trimming pared 7 bases from V and 2 bases from J, leaving 17 bases between. The CDR3 spans 15 residues. CDR3 coding DNA: TGCGCCAGCACCCCGCCCACAGGCGCACAAGAGACCCAGTACTTC. This translates into CASTPPTGAQETQYF.

V is TRBV7-2 and J is TRBJ2-7; D is possibly TRBD1 or TRBD2 (6 bases each). Trimming removed 5 bases from V and 2 bases from J, with 13 bases in between. This CDR3 is built from 14 residues. The V gene's germline CDR1 is SGHTA and CDR2 FQGNSA. The CDR3 spells CASSIWGAPYEQYF. In DNA form, the CDR3 reads TGTGCCAGCAGCATCTGGGGGGCCCCCTACGAGCAGTACTTC.

The chain employs TRBV11-2 and TRBJ2-3; TRBD2 might be the D (5 bases). Trimming took 4 bases from V and 0 from J, leaving 11 bases between them. The CDR3 extends over 15 amino acids. Germline V gene sequence: CDR1 SGHAT, CDR2 FQNNGV. CDR3 protein: CASSSGLGSTDTQYF. The CDR3 DNA follows: TGTGCCAGCAGCTCCGGACTCGGTAGCACAGATACGCAGTATTTT.

The J gene is TRBJ1-5, the V gene TRBV28, with a tentative D call TRBD1 (6 bases). The CDR3 runs 15 residues. Trimming removed 4 bases at V and 4 bases at J, with 14 bases between. Germline CDR1 is MDHEN and CDR2 is SYDVKM. CDR3 region: CASSSGQSGNQPQHF. Written as DNA, the CDR3 is TGTGCCAGCAGTTCCGGACAGTCAGGGAATCAGCCCCAGCATTTT. Variable domain in full (rest from reference TRBV28 and TRBJ1-5): DVKVTQSSRYLVKRTGEKVFLECVQDMDHENMFWYRQDPGLGLRLIYFSYDVKMKEKGDIPEGYSVSREKKERFSLILESASTNQTSMYLCASSSGQSGNQPQHFGDGTRLSIL.

This chain uses TRBV27 with TRBJ2-7; 7 bases are a match to TRBD1. The germline V gene encodes CDR1 MNHEY and CDR2 SMNVEV (reference sequence). CDR3 size: 14 residues. Germline trimming cut 4 bases from V and 6 bases from J; bases unmatched to any gene: 9. This CDR3 reads CASSSGQTLLEQYF. CDR3 nucleotide sequence: TGTGCCAGCAGTTCGGGACAGACCCTTCTCGAGCAGTACTTC.

The chain combines TRBV7-9 with TRBJ2-1; D is undetermined. CDR3 length equals 12 residues. Trimming stripped 3 bases from V and 8 bases from J, with 8 bases between. Germline lookup yields CDR1 SEHNR and CDR2 FQNEAQ (reference sequence). CDR3 protein: CASSFSPHEQFF. CDR3 DNA sequence: TGTGCCAGCAGCTTCTCCCCCCATGAGCAGTTCTTC.

The chain combines TRBV10-2 with TRBJ2-1; D is ambiguous. The V gene lost 3 bases and the J gene lost 7 bases, with 7 bases spanning the gap. Germline loops: CDR1 WSHSY, CDR2 SAAADI. The CDR3 loop spans 12 amino acids. The CDR3 region is CASSDDWNEQFF. CDR3 coding DNA: TGCGCCAGCAGTGATGACTGGAATGAGCAGTTCTTC.

CDR3 sequence reads: CASFIAGGPIDTQYF. DNA for the CDR3: TGCGCCAGCTTTATAGCGGGGGGGCCGATAGATACGCAGTATTTT. V usage is TRBV10-1 and J usage is TRBJ2-3; 11 bases map to TRBD2. Unmatched junction bases numbered 9, after V lost 8 bases and J lost 5 bases. The CDR3 has 15 residues. Germline V gives CDR1 WNHNN, CDR2 SYGVQD (reference sequence).

The rearrangement uses TRBV5-5 and TRBJ2-7; D may be TRBD1 (6 bases). This CDR3 comprises 12 residues. V lost 4 bases and J lost 4, with 9 bases in between. Germline V gene data show CDR1 as SGHKS and CDR2 as YYEKEE (reference sequence). DNA of the CDR3: TGTGCCAGCAGCAACCAGGGGTACGAGCAGTACTTC. Amino acid sequence: CASSNQGYEQYF.

This sequence joins TRBV27 and TRBJ1-2; D is unresolved. With 0 bases removed from V and 4 bases from J, the gap between germline ends came to 6 bases. CDR1 MNHEY and CDR2 SMNVEV come from the germline V gene (reference sequence). The CDR3 totals 13 residues. The CDR3 sequence: CASSLSDGYGYTF. DNA of the CDR3: TGTGCCAGCAGTTTATCAGACGGCTATGGCTACACCTTC.

This clone occurred a few times. The chain combines TRBV7-8 with TRBJ2-2, with 10 bases matching TRBD2. Losses at the gene ends were 5 bases for V and 3 bases for J; bases not matched to a gene: 6. There are 16 residues in the CDR3. Germline CDR1 SGHVS, CDR2 FQNEAQ. The CDR3 loop reads CASSLVAGGHTGELFF. The CDR3 DNA follows: TGTGCCAGCAGCCTGGTAGCGGGGGGACACACCGGGGAGCTGTTTTTT.

This clone appeared a few times. V and J are TRBV4-1 and TRBJ1-4; tentative D call: TRBD1 (6 bases). In germline, CDR1 is MGHRA, CDR2 YSYEKL. V shed 0 bases and J shed 2 bases, with 10 bases lying between them. The CDR3 totals 16 residues. This CDR3 is CASSQDSGATNEKLFF. The DNA for the CDR3 is TGCGCCAGCAGCCAAGATTCGGGGGCGACTAATGAAAAACTGTTTTTT.

This clone was seen a single time. The CDR3 DNA follows: TGTGCCAGCTGCGAGTCGGACACATTCTACGAGCAGTACTTC. It is translated as CASCESDTFYEQYF. This chain joins TRBV18 and TRBJ2-7; perhaps TRBD1 as D (5 bases). CDR1 is KGHSH, CDR2 LQKENI, per germline. This CDR3 comprises 14 residues. V was shortened by 7 bases and J by 3 bases, with 16 bases between the two germline ends.

The gene calls are TRBV4-1 and TRBJ1-5; tentative D call: TRBD1 (6 bases). The CDR3 extends over 15 amino acids. From germline, CDR1 is MGHRA and CDR2 YSYEKL. The V end was cut by 3 bases, the J end by 6 bases, with 15 bases between. CDR3 coding DNA: TGCGCCAGCAGCCAGGCCACAGGGCTCCTTCAGCCCCAGCATTTT. Translating it yields CASSQATGLLQPQHF.

The chain employs TRBV28 and TRBJ1-2; D is uncertain. Trimming cost V 5 bases and J 5 bases, with 21 bases left between them. The CDR3 is 16 amino acids. Germline CDR1 is MDHEN and CDR2 is SYDVKM. The CDR3 here is CASSPIWEQILYGYTF. The CDR3 DNA reads as TGTGCCAGCAGTCCTATATGGGAACAGATCCTTTATGGCTACACCTTC.

This clone was observed a handful of times. The J gene is TRBJ1-3, the V gene TRBV30; D unresolved. CDR3 length: 13 residues. The germline CDR1 and CDR2 sequences are GTSNPN and SVGIG (reference sequence). Trimming removed 5 bases from V and 0 bases from J, with 8 bases in between. The CDR3 DNA follows: TGTGCCTGGGGAGAGGGCTCTGGAAACACCATATATTTT. It encodes CAWGEGSGNTIYF.

The J gene is TRBJ1-1, the V gene TRBV7-9; D not resolved. Germline CDR1 reads SEHNR; CDR2 reads FQNEAQ (reference sequence). V was trimmed by 4 bases and J by 4 bases, leaving 10 bases between them. The CDR3 extends over 13 amino acids. The CDR3 coding sequence is TGTGCCAGCAGCTCGTTGGTCGGCACTGAAGCTTTCTTT. Translated: CASSSLVGTEAFF.

The chain combines TRBV5-6 with TRBJ2-3, with 10 bases lining up with TRBD2. The V gene end was trimmed by 0 bases and the J gene end by 6 bases; junction bases not matched to a gene: 10. The CDR3 has 17 amino acids. Germline loops: CDR1 SGHDT, CDR2 YYEEEE. Here the CDR3 DNA reads TGTGCCAGCAGCTTGGTGTGGAGCGGGAGGGCCGAGGATACGCAGTATTTT. It specifies CASSLVWSGRAEDTQYF.

In this sample, this clone turned up once. The V gene is TRBV6-1, the J gene TRBJ2-1, with 9 bases identical to TRBD2. The CDR3 has 15 residues. From germline, CDR1 is MNHNS and CDR2 SASEGT. The ends lost 6 bases at V and 8 bases at J; junction bases unmatched: 11. CDR3 residues: CASRQGLASYDEQFF. CDR3 DNA: TGTGCCAGCAGACAGGGACTAGCTTCTTATGATGAGCAGTTCTTC.

This chain joins TRBV19 and TRBJ2-1, with 7 bases that match TRBD2. The junction had 7 bases not matched to a gene; V was cut back by 1 base and J by 4 bases. This CDR3 spans 16 amino acids. The germline V gene encodes CDR1 LNHDA and CDR2 SQIVND (reference sequence). In DNA form, the CDR3 reads TGTGCCAGTAGTATAGCGGGCGGGAGTATGTACAATGAGCAGTTCTTC. This encodes CASSIAGGSMYNEQFF.

CDR3 sequence (DNA): TGTGCCAGCAGCCCCCGAATAGCGGGGGCTTTGGGGGACGAGCAGTACTTC. Its translation: CASSPRIAGALGDEQYF. This sequence joins TRBV7-8 and TRBJ2-7; 9 nucleotides agree with TRBD2. J was trimmed by 5 bases and V by 5 bases; bases with no gene match: 16. The CDR3 is made up of 17 amino acids. Germline CDR1 reads SGHVS; CDR2 reads FQNEAQ.

The V and J genes are TRBV7-9 and TRBJ2-5; tentatively, D is TRBD2 (5 bases). CDR3 length: 16 residues. Germline V gene data show CDR1 as SEHNR and CDR2 as FQNEAQ (reference sequence). V dropped 2 bases and J dropped 1 base, with 14 bases sitting between them. CDR3 in amino acids: CASSLPRSAVQETQYF. Here the CDR3 DNA reads TGTGCCAGCAGCTTACCCCGGTCAGCGGTCCAAGAGACCCAGTACTTC.

This clone has only a few counts. The CDR3 DNA sequence: TGCGCCAGCAGCCAAGGCCTCTTGCAGGGGGCGCGAGGCTACACCTTC. Translating it yields CASSQGLLQGARGYTF. This chain uses TRBV4-3 with TRBJ1-2, with 8 bases lining up with TRBD1. The CDR3 is made up of 16 amino acids. V gave up 1 base and J gave up 8 bases; unmatched junction bases: 12. Germline loops: CDR1 LGHNA, CDR2 YSLEER.

The chain is built from TRBV5-4 and TRBJ2-7; a possible D gene is TRBD1 (6 bases). This CDR3 is 13 amino acids long. The germline V and J ends were trimmed by 4 bases and 2 bases, with 10 bases remaining between them. Germline V lookup: CDR1 SGHNT, CDR2 YYREEE (reference sequence). CDR3 in DNA: TGTGCCAGCAGCCTGGACAGCACCTACGAGCAGTACTTC. Translating it yields CASSLDSTYEQYF.

V gene TRBV28 combines with J gene TRBJ2-3, with TRBD2 identical over 14 bases. The CDR3 sequence is 15 residues long. Trimming removed 6 bases from V and 6 bases from J; junction bases left unmatched: 5. Germline CDR1 and CDR2: MDHEN and SYDVKM. CDR3 sequence reads: CASRRTSGRSDTQYF. The CDR3 DNA is TGTGCCAGCAGGAGGACTAGCGGGAGGTCGGATACGCAGTATTTT.

This rearrangement joins TRBV27 to TRBJ1-2, with a weak D call TRBD1 (5 bases). The CDR3 sequence is 13 residues long. In germline, CDR1 is MNHEY, CDR2 SMNVEV (reference sequence). Trimming removed 1 base from V and 8 bases from J, with 11 bases in between. CDR3 sequence (DNA): TGTGCCAGCAGTTTATATCCAGGGCGGGGCTACACCTTC. The encoded protein is CASSLYPGRGYTF.

The chain recombines TRBV6-5 with TRBJ2-4, with D unclear. The V end was cut by 8 bases, the J end by 9 bases, with 11 bases between. The CDR3 runs 11 residues. From germline, CDR1 is MNHEY and CDR2 SVGAGI. CDR3 bases: TGTGCCAGCGGAACAGTAAGCATTCAGTACTTC. This sequence encodes CASGTVSIQYF.

The chain has TRBV7-8 and TRBJ2-7; 9 nucleotides agree with TRBD2. With V trimmed by 1 base and J by 4 bases, 5 bases remained unmatched. The CDR3 is made up of 15 amino acids. The V gene's germline CDR1 is SGHVS and CDR2 FQNEAQ. As DNA, the CDR3 is TGTGCCAGCAGCTTAGAAGGACTAGCGCCGTACGAGCAGTACTTC. Its protein is CASSLEGLAPYEQYF.